This is a list of T cell receptor beta chains from one sample in a study of breast tumors, draining lymph nodes, adjacent tissues. TCRdb processed the multiplex PCR reads anew with MiXCR; each CDR3 protein has one entry. Here the sample spans 200,000 to 250,000 distinct CDR3 sequences, around 35% being singletons. The source material was axillary lymph node tissue. The receptors were sampled from a female donor with breast cancer. Some clones in this sample may be carry-over from other donors' samples. Each CDR3 is given with its conserved first and last residue. D genes are given only for firm matches. Part of the rows lack a size; the others show once, few, many or a class for expanded clones.

j_call v_call d_call clone_size cdr3_length cdr3_aa cdr3_nt
TRBJ1-5 TRBV7-9 TRBD1 many 14 CASSAGGSNQPQHF TGTGCCAGCTCAGCAGGGGGAAGCAATCAGCCCCAGCATTTT
TRBJ1-5 TRBV19 TRBD1 NA 17 CASSTFDRVGSGQPQHF TGTGCCAGTAGTACGTTTGACAGGGTTGGCTCTGGGCAGCCCCAGCATTTT
TRBJ2-2 TRBV6-1 NA NA 15 CASNHPSSRTGELFF TGTGCCAGCAATCACCCGAGCAGCCGGACCGGGGAGCTGTTTTTT
TRBJ1-2 TRBV6-1 NA few 15 CASRLGLLPNYGYTF TGTGCCAGCAGGCTTGGGTTACTCCCTAACTATGGCTACACCTTC
TRBJ1-4 TRBV20-1 TRBD1 NA 15 CNALSARQGSEKLFF TGCAACGCCCTGAGCGCCCGACAGGGCTCTGAAAAACTGTTTTTT
TRBJ1-4 TRBV6-2/TRBV6-3 NA few 12 CASSEYSEKLFF TGTGCCAGCAGTGAATACAGTGAAAAACTGTTTTTT
TRBJ2-1 TRBV4-3 NA few 14 CASSQDTDDNEQFF TGCGCCAGCAGCCAAGATACGGACGACAATGAGCAGTTCTTC
TRBJ2-5 TRBV20-1 NA many 13 CSYLGIPEETQYF TGCAGTTACTTGGGGATCCCCGAAGAGACCCAGTACTTC
TRBJ2-2 TRBV20-1 NA many 11 CSPGNTGELFF TGCAGTCCAGGTAACACCGGGGAGCTGTTTTTT
TRBJ2-3 TRBV2 NA NA 15 CASSGVSTSSGTQYF TGTGCCAGCAGTGGTGTTAGCACATCTTCAGGTACGCAGTATTTT